This paragraph reports one T cell receptor beta chain. The antigen is not known. CDR3 length: 13 amino acids. Germline V gene data show CDR1 as SGHRS and CDR2 as YFSETQ. This sample stems from a study of T cells expressing NK-cell markers. Study as a whole: Source material for TCR beta repertoires consisted of sorted CD3+CD56+NKG2C+, CD3+CD56+NKG2C- and CD3+CD56-NKG2C+ T cells.

Whole-study results and caveats: For several donors, these clonotypes were likewise the leading ones in the CD3+CD56-NKG2C+ fraction. A range of about 1.0-7.0% of CD8+ T cells consisted of dominant NKG2C+ clonotypes in more than five donors.

A 5'RACE template switching approach incorporating UMIs was used to make TCR beta cDNA. TCRdb reprocessed the 5' RACE reads and keeps a single row for each CDR3 protein, giving no DNA. This repertoire includes about 390,000 distinct CDR3 sequences. The rearrangement joins TRBV5-1 to TRBJ2-1. The receptor was derived from a woman aged 45 to 65 in good health. Sequencing was done on a sample of blood T cells: a sorted CD56 or NKG2C T cell subset, CD4+ or CD8+ T cells, or bulk PBMC T cells (not recorded which). The CDR3 reads CASSFSSVGEQFF.